A single sample is the source of the 27 T cell receptor beta chains below, sequenced in a study of CD8 T cells in Susac syndrome. Random hexamers primed reverse transcription of 0.5 to 1 ug RNA. One entry per CDR3 protein results from TCRdb running MiXCR on the immunoSEQ multiplex PCR reads. The data contain 140,000 or so distinct CDR3 sequences, nearly 97% of them singletons. Sequencing used CD4+ T cells from PBMCs. These receptors were taken from a human donor with Susac syndrome.

The chain has TRBV14 and TRBJ2-7, with D perhaps TRBD1 or TRBD2 (5 bases each). Germline V lookup: CDR1 SGHDN, CDR2 FVKESK. V lost 3 bases to trimming and J lost 3 bases, with 18 bases between them. The length of the CDR3 is 16 residues. As DNA, the CDR3 is TGTGCCAGCAGCCAGACCCGGTCGGGGCACCTCTACGAGCAGTACTTC. It encodes CASSQTRSGHLYEQYF.

The V and J genes are TRBV6-7 and TRBJ1-2, with D perhaps TRBD1 (5 bases). TRBV6-7 is an open reading frame whose function is uncertain. The CDR3 loop spans 14 amino acids. V was pared by 5 bases and J by 1 base, with 11 bases between. Here the CDR3 DNA reads TGTGCCAGCAGTCAAACAGGAATTAACTATGGCTACACCTTC. This sequence encodes CASSQTGINYGYTF.

V and J are TRBV6-2 or TRBV6-3 and TRBJ2-3, with D hard to call. Germline CDR1 reads MNHEY; CDR2 reads SVGEGT. There are 13 residues in the CDR3. V lost 7 bases, J lost 1 base, and 9 bases lay in between. CDR3 sequence: CASKSTRTDTQYF. The CDR3 DNA follows: TGTGCCAGCAAAAGCACTCGCACAGATACGCAGTATTTT.

The chain carries TRBV20-1 and TRBJ2-4; possible D gene TRBD1, 6 bases. The CDR3 loop spans 13 amino acids. Germline values: CDR1 DFQATT, CDR2 SNEGSKA (reference sequence). V shed 1 base and J shed 8 bases, with 12 bases lying between them. The CDR3 spells CSARASRGYIQYF. The CDR3 nucleotides read TGCAGTGCTAGAGCATCCAGGGGTTACATTCAGTACTTC.

The CDR3 reads CASSSPNFRAEQYF. CDR3 DNA sequence: TGTGCCAGCAGTTCCCCAAATTTCAGGGCCGAGCAGTACTTC. V gene TRBV27 combines with J gene TRBJ2-7; possibly TRBD1 for D (5 bases). Between the trimmed V and J ends, which lost 4 bases and 6 bases, there was a span of 16 bases. The CDR3 has 14 residues. Germline assignment: CDR1 MNHEY and CDR2 SMNVEV (reference sequence).

The chain couples TRBV20-1 to TRBJ2-1; perhaps TRBD1 as D (5 bases). Per germline, CDR1 DFQATT and CDR2 SNEGSKA (reference sequence). The CDR3 is 11 amino acids. Trimming shortened V by 5 bases and J by 6 bases, and 8 bases separated the two germline ends. CDR3 loop: CSAQGPNEQFF. The CDR3 bases are TGCAGTGCTCAGGGTCCCAATGAGCAGTTCTTC.

The CDR3 loop is CASSTSDRVPQETQYF. The CDR3 DNA reads TGTGCCAGCAGCACCTCTGACAGGGTCCCACAAGAGACCCAGTACTTC. The chain uses TRBV21-1 and TRBJ2-5; the D call in the table, TRBD1, was not verified against the DNA. TRBV21-1 is annotated as a pseudogene. The CDR3 has 16 residues.

This chain uses TRBV4-1 with TRBJ1-6, with D possibly matching TRBD1 (5 bases). V dropped 4 bases and J dropped 10 bases, with 17 bases sitting between them. From germline, CDR1 is MGHRA and CDR2 YSYEKL. This CDR3 spans 15 amino acids. The CDR3 DNA follows: TGCGCCAGCAGCCGGACGGGGCGGTTAGACTCACCCCTCCACTTT. Its protein is CASSRTGRLDSPLHF.

The chain uses TRBV25-1 and TRBJ1-4; D is uncertain. CDR1 is MGHDK, CDR2 SYGVNS, per germline. This CDR3 is built from 12 residues. V dropped 2 bases and J dropped 3 bases, with 1 base sitting between them. The CDR3 DNA is TGTGCCAGCAGTGAAGCTAATGAAAAACTGTTTTTT. Amino acids: CASSEANEKLFF.

CDR3 sequence (DNA): TGTGCCAGCAGAACAGGGGGACAGGAGACCCAGTACTTC. Amino acid sequence: CASRTGGQETQYF. This chain links TRBV6-5 with TRBJ2-5, with 8 positions matching TRBD1. The V gene end was trimmed by 6 bases and the J gene end by 5 bases; junction bases not matched to a gene: 5. The V gene's germline CDR1 is MNHEY and CDR2 SVGAGI. The CDR3 loop spans 13 amino acids.

This chain connects TRBV20-1 to TRBJ1-2; D gene unclear. Germline CDR1 reads DFQATT; CDR2 reads SNEGSKA (reference sequence). V was cut by 5 bases and J by 8 bases, with 15 bases left in between. This CDR3 is built from 12 residues. CDR3 residues: CSAPKTGPGYTF. The CDR3 DNA reads TGCAGTGCTCCCAAGACGGGCCCGGGCTACACCTTC.

The rearrangement links TRBV6-6 to TRBJ1-5; D gene uncertain. The V and J ends lost 5 bases and 0 bases respectively, with 11 bases between them. The CDR3 spans 15 residues. From germline, CDR1 is MNHNY and CDR2 SVGAGI (reference sequence). CDR3 amino acids: CASSDQTVSNQPQHF. The CDR3 DNA reads TGTGCCAGCAGTGACCAAACAGTTAGCAATCAGCCCCAGCATTTT.

This chain links TRBV20-1 with TRBJ2-5, with 9 positions matching TRBD2. CDR1 and CDR2 from the germline V gene are DFQATT and SNEGSKA (reference sequence). The V gene end was trimmed by 6 bases and the J gene end by 5 bases; junction bases not matched to a gene: 4. The CDR3 length is 12 residues. The CDR3 reads CSATSGSETQYF. CDR3 bases: TGCAGTGCGACTAGCGGATCGGAGACCCAGTACTTC.

The rearrangement joins TRBV28 to TRBJ2-1, with D unresolved. Germline CDR1 reads MDHEN; CDR2 reads SYDVKM. The V end lost 5 bases, the J end lost 7 bases, and 18 bases lay between the germline ends. CDR3 length equals 15 residues. In nucleotides, the CDR3 is TGTGCCAGCAGTGCGATCGGGTCCCCGAATAATGAGCAGTTCTTC. This gives the protein CASSAIGSPNNEQFF.

The chain couples TRBV29-1 to TRBJ1-1, with D unclear. CDR1 and CDR2 (germline): SQVTM, ANQGSEA. The CDR3 loop spans 13 amino acids. V dropped 4 bases and J dropped 0 bases, with 9 bases sitting between them. The CDR3 bases are TGCAGCGTTGCCCGAGGGATGAACACTGAAGCTTTCTTT. This encodes CSVARGMNTEAFF.

The gene calls are TRBV7-2 and TRBJ1-4; maybe TRBD1 (5 bases). Germline CDR1 and CDR2: SGHTA and FQGNSA. V lost 2 bases to trimming and J lost 5 bases, with 12 bases between them. The CDR3 runs 15 residues. The CDR3 is CASSLQQVSNEKLFF. The CDR3, as DNA: TGTGCCAGCAGCTTACAACAGGTCTCCAATGAAAAACTGTTTTTT.

For this clonotype: An end of the junction differs from the germline gene, which may be a read error. The chain's CDR3 is CASSPSQLAYKQYF. The CDR3 DNA reads as TGTGCCAGCTCACCATCGCAATTGGCCTACAAGCAGTACTTC. This sequence joins TRBV18 and TRBJ2-7; no clear D gene. Germline loops: CDR1 KGHSH, CDR2 LQKENI. This CDR3 comprises 14 residues.

This chain connects TRBV3-1 to TRBJ1-1, with TRBD1 as a possible D gene (5 bases). The CDR3 length is 13 residues. The germline V gene has CDR1 LGHDT and CDR2 YNNKEL (reference sequence). The germline V and J ends were trimmed by 4 bases and 3 bases, with 9 bases remaining between them. CDR3 residues: CASSLSGYTEAFF. The DNA for the CDR3 is TGTGCCAGCAGCCTTTCAGGGTACACTGAAGCTTTCTTT.

The rearrangement uses TRBV12-3 or TRBV12-4 and TRBJ2-7, with a possible D match to TRBD1 (6 bases). This CDR3 contains 14 residues. The germline V and J ends were trimmed by 3 bases and 7 bases, with 16 bases remaining between them. The CDR3 is CASSFATGSEEQYF. In nucleotides, the CDR3 is TGTGCCAGCAGTTTCGCAACAGGGAGCGAAGAGCAGTACTTC.

The chain has TRBV14 and TRBJ2-2, with a weak D call TRBD1 (6 bases). Trimming took 0 bases from V and 7 from J, leaving 15 bases between them. This CDR3 is 16 amino acids long. Germline V gene data show CDR1 as SGHDN and CDR2 as FVKESK. The CDR3 spells CASSQEVASRGGELFF. The CDR3 DNA follows: TGTGCCAGCAGCCAAGAGGTGGCTAGCAGGGGCGGGGAGCTGTTTTTT.

The chain employs TRBV5-6 and TRBJ2-5, with TRBD1 as a possible D gene (6 bases). The CDR3 consists of 15 residues. The V end was cut by 4 bases, the J end by 1 base, with 14 bases between. Germline V gene lookup returns CDR1 SGHDT and CDR2 YYEEEE. Written as DNA, the CDR3 is TGTGCCAGCAGCCCTTTTGACAGGATCCAAGAGACCCAGTACTTC. It codes for CASSPFDRIQETQYF.

The chain links TRBV4-1 to TRBJ2-1; a weak D match, TRBD2 (5 bases). V was shortened by 5 bases and J by 1 base, with 15 bases between the two germline ends. The CDR3 has 16 residues. Germline V lookup: CDR1 MGHRA, CDR2 YSYEKL. CDR3 in amino acids: CASSNVALTSYNEQFF. In DNA, the CDR3 is TGCGCCAGCAGCAATGTAGCGCTGACTTCCTACAATGAGCAGTTCTTC.

V gene TRBV3-1 combines with J gene TRBJ2-1; D possibly corresponds to TRBD1 (6 bases). The CDR3 loop spans 15 amino acids. V was cut by 4 bases and J by 6 bases, with 16 bases left in between. Germline values: CDR1 LGHDT, CDR2 YNNKEL (reference sequence). CDR3 amino acids: CASSLDTTRGNEQFF. DNA for the CDR3: TGTGCCAGCAGCCTCGACACTACCAGGGGCAATGAGCAGTTCTTC.

This chain uses TRBV20-1 with TRBJ2-1; 9 positions match TRBD2. CDR1 and CDR2 from the germline V gene are DFQATT and SNEGSKA (reference sequence). V was clipped by 1 base and J by 6 bases; unmatched bases: 4. The CDR3 spans 14 residues. The CDR3 DNA sequence: TGCAGTGCTAGAGTCCCGACTAGCGGCAATGAGCAGTTCTTC. Its protein product is CSARVPTSGNEQFF.

The chain carries TRBV12-3 or TRBV12-4 and TRBJ2-7; no reliable D call. Trimming left V 5 bases short and J 5 bases short, with 16 bases between. The CDR3 is 14 amino acids. CDR3 DNA: TGTGCCAGCAGTCGCCTTGGGTCGGTTGACGAGCAGTACTTC. Protein sequence: CASSRLGSVDEQYF.

CDR3 sequence reads: CASSLEGTGTYEQYF. In DNA form, the CDR3 reads TGTGCCAGCAGTTTGGAGGGGACAGGAACCTACGAGCAGTACTTC. This chain connects TRBV12-3 or TRBV12-4 to TRBJ2-7, with 8 bases identical to TRBD1. V was clipped by 3 bases and J by 2 bases; unmatched bases: 6. The CDR3 consists of 15 residues.

The gene calls are TRBV29-1 and TRBJ1-2; D ambiguous. There are 12 residues in the CDR3. CDR1 and CDR2 (germline): SQVTM, ANQGSEA. Trimming removed 6 bases from V and 6 bases from J, with 14 bases in between. In nucleotides, the CDR3 is TGCAGCGTCCACGGTCTGGTAAATGGCTACACCTTC. It yields the protein CSVHGLVNGYTF.